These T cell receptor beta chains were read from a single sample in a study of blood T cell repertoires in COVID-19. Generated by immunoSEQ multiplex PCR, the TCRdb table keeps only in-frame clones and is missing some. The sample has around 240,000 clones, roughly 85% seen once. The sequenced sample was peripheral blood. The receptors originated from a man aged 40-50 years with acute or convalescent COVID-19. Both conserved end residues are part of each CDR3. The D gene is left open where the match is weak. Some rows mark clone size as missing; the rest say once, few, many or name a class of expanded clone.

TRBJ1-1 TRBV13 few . CASSLRENTEAFF TGTGCCAGCAGCTTGAGGGAGAACACTGAAGCTTTCTTT
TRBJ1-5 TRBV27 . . CASSPSSGTLSNQPQHF TGTGCCAGCAGTCCGTCCTCCGGGACACTTAGCAATCAGCCCCAGCATTTT
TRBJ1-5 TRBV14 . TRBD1 CASSGTGVGPQHF TGTGCCAGCAGCGGGACAGGGGTAGGGCCCCAGCATTTT
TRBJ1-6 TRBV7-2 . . CASSLLPGRDSPLHF TGTGCCAGCAGCCTGTTGCCAGGGAGGGATTCACCCCTCCACTTT
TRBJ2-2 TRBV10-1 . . CASSSSWTGELFF TGCGCCAGCAGTAGTAGCTGGACCGGGGAGCTGTTTTTT
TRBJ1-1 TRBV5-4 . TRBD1 CASIRTTGGGFTEAFF TGTGCCAGCATCCGCACCACAGGGGGAGGGTTCACTGAAGCTTTCTTT
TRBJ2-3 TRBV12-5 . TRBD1 CASGPGTGSTDTQYF TGTGCTAGTGGCCCCGGGACAGGGAGCACAGATACGCAGTATTTT
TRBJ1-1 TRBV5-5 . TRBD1 CASSLETGEYTEAFF TGTGCCAGCAGCTTGGAGACAGGGGAGTACACTGAAGCTTTCTTT
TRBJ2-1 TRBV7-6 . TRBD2 CASSSRLAGFSYNEQFF TGTGCCAGCAGCTCCAGACTAGCGGGCTTCTCCTACAATGAGCAGTTCTTC
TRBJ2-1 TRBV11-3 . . CASSLRAPPGGEQFF TGTGCCAGCAGCTTACGAGCCCCGCCGGGTGGTGAGCAGTTCTTC
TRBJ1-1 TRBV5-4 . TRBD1 CASSSPQGGNTEAFF TGTGCCAGCAGCTCCCCACAGGGGGGGAACACTGAAGCTTTCTTT
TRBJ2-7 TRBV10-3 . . CAISDSSSYEQYF TGTGCCATCAGCGACAGTAGCTCCTACGAGCAGTACTTC
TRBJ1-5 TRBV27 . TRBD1 CASSRQGSNQPQHF TGTGCCAGCAGCCGACAGGGGAGCAATCAGCCCCAGCATTTT
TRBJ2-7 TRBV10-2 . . CASRGLKNYEQYF TGCGCCAGCAGAGGACTAAAAAACTACGAGCAGTACTTC
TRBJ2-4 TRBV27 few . CASSSPRKKGKNIQYF TGTGCCAGCAGTTCGCCCCGGAAAAAGGGGAAAAACATTCAGTACTTC
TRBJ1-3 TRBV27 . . CASSLEGSSGNTIYF TGTGCCAGCAGTTTGGAGGGATCCTCTGGAAACACCATATATTTT
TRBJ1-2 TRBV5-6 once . CASSHLGQFYGYTF TGTGCCAGCAGCCACTTAGGACAGTTCTATGGCTACACCTTC
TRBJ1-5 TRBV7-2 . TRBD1 CASSEHDRGFSNQPQHF TGTGCCAGCAGCGAGCACGACAGGGGATTTAGCAATCAGCCCCAGCATTTT
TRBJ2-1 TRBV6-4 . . CASSDTDSSYNEQFF TGTGCCAGCAGTGACACAGACAGCTCCTACAATGAGCAGTTCTTC
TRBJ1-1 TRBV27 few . CASSSRRAAGTEAFF TGTGCCAGCAGTTCTCGGAGGGCAGCGGGGACTGAAGCTTTCTTT
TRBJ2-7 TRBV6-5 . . CASSSYPPYEQYF TGTGCCAGCAGTTCCTACCCTCCTTACGAGCAGTACTTC
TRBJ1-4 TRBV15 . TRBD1 CATSGPGQGIATNEKLFF TGTGCCACCAGCGGACCGGGACAGGGGATTGCAACTAATGAAAAACTGTTTTTT
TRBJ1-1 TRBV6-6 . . CASSYSWGDTEAFF TGTGCCAGCAGTTACTCGTGGGGGGACACTGAAGCTTTCTTT
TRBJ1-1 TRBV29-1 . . CSAHQGNTEAFF TGCAGCGCTCACCAGGGGAACACTGAAGCTTTCTTT
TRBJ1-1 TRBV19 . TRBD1 CASRRDSIGNTEAFF TGTGCCAGTAGGCGGGACAGCATTGGGAACACTGAAGCTTTCTTT
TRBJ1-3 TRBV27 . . CASSLSGAGNTIYF TGTGCCAGCAGTTTATCAGGGGCTGGAAACACCATATATTTT
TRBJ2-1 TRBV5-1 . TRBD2 CASSLQSGGHNEQFF TGCGCCAGCAGCTTGCAGAGCGGGGGCCACAATGAGCAGTTCTTC
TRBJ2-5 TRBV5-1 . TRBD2 CASSLGSGGRGPQYF TGCGCCAGCAGCTTGGGTTCGGGAGGTAGGGGACCACAGTACTTC
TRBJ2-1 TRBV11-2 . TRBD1 CASSPRTGEGPYNEQFF TGTGCCAGCAGCCCCCGGACAGGGGAAGGGCCCTACAATGAGCAGTTCTTC
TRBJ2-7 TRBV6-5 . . CASSRGPTYEQYF TGTGCCAGCAGCCGGGGTCCAACCTACGAGCAGTACTTC
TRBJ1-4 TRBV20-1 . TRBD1 CSASGQGRVFF TGCAGTGCTAGCGGACAGGGAAGGGTGTTTTTT
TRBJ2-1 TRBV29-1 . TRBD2 CSVAPGLAGGHEQFF TGCAGCGTGGCGCCGGGACTAGCGGGGGGGCATGAGCAGTTCTTC
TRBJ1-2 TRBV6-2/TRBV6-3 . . CASSSRSGQIYGYTF TGTGCCAGCAGTTCCCGAAGTGGGCAGATCTATGGCTACACCTTC
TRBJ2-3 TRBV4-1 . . CASSQEGLGADTQYF TGCGCCAGCAGCCAAGAAGGGTTAGGGGCAGATACGCAGTATTTT
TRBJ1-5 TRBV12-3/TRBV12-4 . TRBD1 CASSGQGDQPQHF TGTGCCAGCAGTGGACAGGGTGACCAGCCCCAGCATTTT
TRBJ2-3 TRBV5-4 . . CASSLVSPGMDTQYF TGTGCCAGCAGCTTGGTTAGCCCGGGGATGGATACGCAGTATTTT
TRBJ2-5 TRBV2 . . CASSERPGKETQYF TGTGCCAGCAGTGAAAGGCCAGGAAAAGAGACCCAGTACTTC
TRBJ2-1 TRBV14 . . CASSLSQGEDEQFF TGTGCCAGCAGCCTAAGTCAGGGGGAGGATGAGCAGTTCTTC
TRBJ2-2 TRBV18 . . CASSPYGEVVNTGELFF TGTGCCAGCTCACCTTACGGGGAGGTCGTGAACACCGGGGAGCTGTTTTTT
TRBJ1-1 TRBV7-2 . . CASSFARGGTEAFF TGTGCCAGCAGCTTTGCCCGGGGAGGGACTGAAGCTTTCTTT
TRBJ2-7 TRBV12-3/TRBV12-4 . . CASSRGDRYEQYF TGTGCCAGCAGTCGTGGAGACCGCTACGAGCAGTACTTC
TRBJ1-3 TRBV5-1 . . CASMDISSGNTIYF TGCGCCAGCATGGACATTTCCTCTGGAAACACCATATATTTT